One sample yielded the 27 T cell receptor beta chains listed below, sequenced in a study of cytomegalovirus exposure and HLA in healthy donors (dated by TCRdb to the late 2010s). Library creation used the immunoSEQ multiplex PCR assay. For the multiplex PCR, a mixture combining 60 forward primers for TCR Vbeta segments and 13 reverse primers for TCR Jbeta segments was used. The table was pulled from immuneACCESS by TCRdb, which kept in-frame rearrangements only. Such tables lose some clones; where checked, under half of the loss comes from unresolved V genes, and the rest has no known cause. The table for this sample lists more than 70,000 clones. Together, the top ten hold roughly 1.5% of the sample. Sequencing was done on a sample of PBMCs. Receptor source: a woman aged 55-70 years in good health and CMV-seronegative.

The chain uses TRBV19 and TRBJ2-5; D remains unclear. This CDR3 has 15 residues. V dropped 1 base and J dropped 8 bases, with 17 bases sitting between them. CDR1 and CDR2 (germline): LNHDA, SQIVND (reference sequence). CDR3 DNA: TGTGCCAGTAGTATAGTGTCCGCAGGCCCAGGAACCCAGTACTTC. This codes for CASSIVSAGPGTQYF.

The rearrangement uses TRBV19 and TRBJ1-5; the D gene is possibly TRBD1 (5 bases). In germline, CDR1 is LNHDA, CDR2 SQIVND (reference sequence). The V end was cut by 5 bases, the J end by 7 bases, with 15 bases between. The CDR3 is made up of 14 amino acids. As DNA, the CDR3 is TGTGCCAGTAGTGGGCAGGGTGGAGAGCAGCCCCAGCATTTT. Protein sequence: CASSGQGGEQPQHF.

The chain uses TRBV27 and TRBJ1-2, with no clear D. Trimming left V 6 bases short and J 6 bases short, with 11 bases between. The CDR3 is 12 amino acids. Looked up from germline, CDR1 is MNHEY and CDR2 is SMNVEV (reference sequence). The CDR3 DNA is TGTGCCAGCAGGGCTGGTCAGAATGGCTACACCTTC. Translated, it gives CASRAGQNGYTF.

The V gene is TRBV28, the J gene TRBJ2-1, with TRBD2 matching 10 bases. Germline values: CDR1 MDHEN, CDR2 SYDVKM. After removal of 6 bases from V and 6 bases from J, the junction contained 14 bases not matched to a gene. The CDR3 covers 17 residues. In DNA, the CDR3 is TGTGCCAGCAGGCCCGAAACCGGACTAGCGGAGGTCAATGAGCAGTTCTTC. As protein: CASRPETGLAEVNEQFF. Together with reference TRBV28 and TRBJ2-1, the CDR3 gives the full variable domain: DVKVTQSSRYLVKRTGEKVFLECVQDMDHENMFWYRQDPGLGLRLIYFSYDVKMKEKGDIPEGYSVSREKKERFSLILESASTNQTSMYLCASRPETGLAEVNEQFFGPGTRLTVL.

The gene calls are TRBV7-9 and TRBJ2-1, with 10 bases lining up with TRBD1. The CDR3 extends over 15 amino acids. V dropped 3 bases and J dropped 11; count of bases not matched to a gene: 10. The V gene's germline CDR1 is SEHNR and CDR2 FQNEAQ (reference sequence). This chain's CDR3 is CASSFDRDRGGKQFF. The CDR3 DNA is TGTGCCAGCAGCTTTGACCGGGACAGGGGAGGAAAGCAGTTCTTC.

The chain couples TRBV5-1 to TRBJ2-6, with TRBD1 as a possible D gene (5 bases). CDR1 and CDR2 (germline): SGHRS, YFSETQ. This CDR3 spans 15 amino acids. V was pared by 5 bases and J by 4 bases, with 13 bases between. In DNA, the CDR3 is TGCGCCAGCAGTCCAGGGTCCGAGGGGGCCAACGTCCTGACTTTC. Translated, it gives CASSPGSEGANVLTF.

To note about this clone: The junction differs from germline at one of its ends, possibly a read error. The chain has TRBV7-2 and TRBJ1-3; D possibly corresponds to TRBD1 (5 bases). The CDR3 length is 14 residues. Germline values: CDR1 SGHTA, CDR2 FQGNSA. This CDR3 reads CASSLGFQGSTIYF. CDR3 nucleotides: TGTGCCAGCAGCCTAGGATTCCAGGGAAGCACCATATATTTT.

To note about this clone: The junction departs from the called germline gene at one end, perhaps through a read error. CDR3 sequence (DNA): TGTGCCAGCGGCTTAGGACAGGGCTGGGCCAACGTCCTGACTTTC. Its protein is CASGLGQGWANVLTF. The V gene is TRBV7-2, the J gene TRBJ2-6; 8 bases are a match to TRBD1. CDR1 is SGHTA, CDR2 FQGNSA, per germline. The CDR3 runs to 15 residues.

The V and J genes are TRBV29-1 and TRBJ2-7; a possible D gene is TRBD2 (5 bases). V was trimmed by 5 bases and J by 3 bases, leaving 20 bases between them. This CDR3 contains 15 residues. Germline V gene data show CDR1 as SQVTM and CDR2 as ANQGSEA. The CDR3 loop is CSVRNERTYNYEQYF. CDR3 DNA: TGCAGCGTTCGGAATGAGCGGACCTACAACTACGAGCAGTACTTC.

The chain is built from TRBV20-1 and TRBJ2-7, with a tentative D call TRBD2 (5 bases). V was pared by 3 bases and J by 2 bases, with 5 bases between. The CDR3 runs to 11 residues. CDR1 is DFQATT and CDR2 is SNEGSKA in the germline V gene (reference sequence). The CDR3 spells CSARGAYEQYF. DNA for the CDR3: TGCAGTGCTAGGGGAGCCTACGAGCAGTACTTC.

This chain joins TRBV29-1 and TRBJ1-1; possible D gene TRBD1, 6 bases. Trimming removed 5 bases at V and 4 bases at J, with 14 bases between. There are 13 residues in the CDR3. The germline V gene encodes CDR1 SQVTM and CDR2 ANQGSEA. CDR3 DNA: TGCAGCGTTTCTAAACAGGGATCCACTGAAGCTTTCTTT. Translating it yields CSVSKQGSTEAFF.

The chain links TRBV28 to TRBJ1-2; D remains unclear. Germline values: CDR1 MDHEN, CDR2 SYDVKM. CDR3 length: 12 residues. The V gene lost 5 bases and the J gene lost 4 bases, with 8 bases spanning the gap. The CDR3 sequence is CASSARGYGYTF. The CDR3 DNA reads TGTGCCAGCAGTGCCCGGGGCTATGGCTACACCTTC.

The chain recombines TRBV4-2 with TRBJ2-1, with 8 bases that match TRBD2. Germline CDR1 and CDR2: LGHNA and YNFKEQ. V was clipped by 5 bases and J by 0 bases; unmatched bases: 12. The CDR3 has 18 amino acids. The CDR3 is CASSYGDSGTSSYNEQFF. CDR3 coding DNA: TGTGCCAGCAGCTACGGGGATAGCGGGACCAGCTCCTACAATGAGCAGTTCTTC.

This chain joins TRBV2 and TRBJ2-5; TRBD1 aligns across 7 bases. V lost 6 bases to trimming and J lost 0 bases; unmatched junction nucleotides: 4. Germline CDR1 SNHLY, CDR2 FYNNEI. The CDR3 is 14 residues long. CDR3 coding DNA: TGTGCCAGCAGCCGGGACAGATACCAAGAGACCCAGTACTTC. This gives the protein CASSRDRYQETQYF.

The CDR3 region has the DNA TGCGCCAGCAGCCATTACAGGGGGCGACGCACAGATACGCAGTATTTT. It encodes CASSHYRGRRTDTQYF. This sequence joins TRBV4-3 and TRBJ2-3; the match to TRBD1 covers 9 bases. V shed 3 bases and J 1 base; nucleotides not matched to a gene: 5. Per the germline V gene, CDR1 is LGHNA and CDR2 is YSLEER. This CDR3 region has 16 residues.

In DNA form, the CDR3 reads TGTGCCAGCACCCCGGGACAGGGTAATTCACCCCTCCACTTT. Translation: CASTPGQGNSPLHF. The V and J genes are TRBV6-1 and TRBJ1-6, with 9 bases fitting TRBD1. Trimming at V came to 7 bases and at J to 6 bases, leaving 4 bases not matched to a gene. The CDR3 loop spans 14 amino acids. Germline CDR1 is MNHNS and CDR2 is SASEGT.

The rearrangement links TRBV5-1 to TRBJ2-5; possible D gene TRBD2, 7 bases. Trimming took 3 bases from V and 5 from J, leaving 17 bases between them. Per the germline V gene, CDR1 is SGHRS and CDR2 is YFSETQ. The CDR3 spans 15 residues. The CDR3 is CASSSAAGRGETQYF. As DNA, the CDR3 is TGCGCCAGCAGCTCTGCCGCGGGGAGGGGGGAGACCCAGTACTTC.

V gene TRBV28 combines with J gene TRBJ2-7, with 8 bases fitting TRBD1. CDR1 is MDHEN and CDR2 is SYDVKM in the germline V gene. This CDR3 has 14 residues. With 1 base clipped from V and 3 bases from J, the junction kept 2 bases outside the gene matches. The CDR3 here is CASSLYGQGYEQYF. The CDR3 DNA sequence: TGTGCCAGCAGTTTATATGGACAGGGCTACGAGCAGTACTTC.

The chain carries TRBV28 and TRBJ1-1; no clear D. Germline values: CDR1 MDHEN, CDR2 SYDVKM. The CDR3 totals 16 residues. Deletions cut 4 bases from V and 9 bases from J, with 24 bases between. Here the CDR3 reads CASSSEILDASTKAFF. The DNA of the CDR3 is TGTGCCAGCAGTTCGGAAATACTCGACGCTAGTACTAAAGCTTTCTTT.

The rearrangement links TRBV7-9 to TRBJ1-1; D not resolved. Trimming left V 4 bases short and J 5 bases short, with 11 bases between. CDR3 size: 13 residues. Germline V gene sequence: CDR1 SEHNR, CDR2 FQNEAQ (reference sequence). The CDR3 reads CASSSILETEAFF. In nucleotides, the CDR3 is TGTGCCAGCAGCTCTATTCTGGAGACTGAAGCTTTCTTT.

The V call is TRBV25-1, the J call TRBJ2-1, with 7 bases matching TRBD2. CDR3 size: 14 residues. Per germline, CDR1 MGHDK and CDR2 SYGVNS. The junction had 5 bases not matched to a gene; V was cut back by 1 base and J by 8 bases. CDR3 residues: CASSELGREDEQFF. The CDR3 DNA reads as TGTGCCAGCAGTGAATTGGGACGGGAGGATGAGCAGTTCTTC.

The rearrangement uses TRBV5-4 and TRBJ2-3, with TRBD2 identical over 7 bases. Germline CDR1 is SGHNT and CDR2 is YYREEE (reference sequence). Trimming cost V 1 base and J 1 base; bases outside gene matches: 3. The CDR3 spans 15 residues. The CDR3 spells CASSLRGSGTDTQYF. The CDR3 DNA sequence: TGTGCCAGCAGCTTGCGCGGGAGCGGCACAGATACGCAGTATTTT.

This chain uses TRBV2 with TRBJ2-5; 11 bases match TRBD2. This CDR3 has 15 amino acids. Germline values: CDR1 SNHLY, CDR2 FYNNEI. V lost 3 bases to trimming and J lost 4 bases; unmatched junction nucleotides: 4. The CDR3 nucleotides read TGTGCCAGCAGTGAGTCGGGACTAGCGGTAGAGACCCAGTACTTC. Residues: CASSESGLAVETQYF.

CDR3 region: CASSRLWQANWDTEAFF. As DNA, the CDR3 is TGCGCCAGCAGTAGGCTTTGGCAGGCAAACTGGGACACTGAAGCTTTCTTT. The V and J genes are TRBV23-1 and TRBJ1-1, with D unresolved. TRBV23-1 qualifies as an ORF whose function is uncertain. V lost 5 bases, J lost 3 bases, and 22 bases lay in between. The CDR3 is 17 residues long.

CDR3 nucleotide sequence: TGTGCTTATATAGCGGGAGATCGGCAAGAGACCCAGTACTTC. Translated, it gives CAYIAGDRQETQYF. V gene TRBV30 combines with J gene TRBJ2-5; 9 bases map to TRBD2. CDR3 length: 14 amino acids. CDR1 is GTSNPN, CDR2 SVGIG, per germline (reference sequence). The entire variable domain, with the rest obtained from reference TRBV30 and TRBJ2-5, is as follows: SQTIHQWPATLVQPVGSPLSLECTVEGTSNPNLYWYRQAAGRGLQLLFYSVGIGQISSEVPQNLSASRPQDRQFILSSKKLLLSDSGFYLCAYIAGDRQETQYFGPGTRLLVL.

Comments on this clone: Compared with germline, one end of the junction differs, possibly owing to a read error. The CDR3 DNA reads as TGCAGTGCTTCCAGACAGGGTGGCCTCTTC. Its translation is CSASRQGGLF. The V call is TRBV20-1, the J call TRBJ1-2; 7 bases align to TRBD1. CDR1 and CDR2 (germline): DFQATT, SNEGSKA (reference sequence). The CDR3 is 10 amino acids.

This chain links TRBV29-1 with TRBJ2-7; 7 nucleotides match TRBD1. CDR3 length equals 13 residues. Germline CDR1 reads SQVTM; CDR2 reads ANQGSEA. V was clipped by 5 bases and J by 0 bases; unmatched bases: 4. The CDR3 DNA follows: TGCAGCGTTACGGGACAGACCTCCTACGAGCAGTACTTC. Amino acids: CSVTGQTSYEQYF.